Presented here are 23 T cell receptor beta chains from one specimen sequenced in a study of control samples from healthy donors and cancer patients. Assay: immunoSEQ multiplex PCR; the TCRdb copy retains only in-frame clones and omits some. The sample records more than 25,000 clones, approximately 90% being singletons. The sample consisted of formalin-fixed, paraffin-embedded tissue. All receptors derive from a female donor with melanoma.

V usage is TRBV12-3 or TRBV12-4 and J usage is TRBJ2-3, with D possibly called TRBD1 or TRBD2 (5 bases each). Trimming stripped 7 bases from V and 1 base from J, with 9 bases between. The CDR3 is 13 amino acids. The CDR3 DNA is TGTGCCAGCAATAGAGGGGGCACAGATACGCAGTATTTT. Protein sequence: CASNRGGTDTQYF.

The V call is TRBV5-4, the J call TRBJ1-1, with D possibly TRBD1 on 5 matching bases. The germline gives CDR1 SGHNT, CDR2 YYREEE (reference sequence). This CDR3 has 13 amino acids. The V end lost 0 bases, the J end lost 4 bases, and 7 bases lay between the germline ends. The CDR3 is CASSLGRGTEAFF. The DNA of the CDR3 is TGTGCCAGCAGCTTGGGGAGGGGCACTGAAGCTTTCTTT.

V usage is TRBV9 and J usage is TRBJ2-6, with D perhaps TRBD1 (6 bases). The germline V gene has CDR1 SGDLS and CDR2 YYNGEE. V lost 3 bases and J 2 bases, leaving 15 bases between the germline ends. CDR3 length equals 17 residues. The CDR3 DNA follows: TGTGCCAGCAGCGCCCACCCCGGGACACCTGGGGCCAACGTCCTGACTTTC. It is translated as CASSAHPGTPGANVLTF.

This chain uses TRBV6-4 with TRBJ2-1; TRBD1 is a possible D gene (5 bases). Between the trimmed V and J ends, which lost 2 bases and 9 bases, there was a span of 11 bases. Germline V gene sequence: CDR1 MRHNA, CDR2 SNTAGT. The CDR3 contains 13 residues. CDR3 sequence reads: CASSDGPRGEQFF. In nucleotides, the CDR3 is TGTGCCAGCAGTGACGGGCCTAGGGGTGAGCAGTTCTTC.

This chain uses TRBV19 with TRBJ2-5; D is ambiguous. This CDR3 spans 16 amino acids. Germline lookup yields CDR1 LNHDA and CDR2 SQIVND (reference sequence). V lost 1 base and J lost 4, with 16 bases in between. The CDR3 nucleotides read TGTGCCAGTAGTATAGTTCCTGCTCCGGTGGGAGAGACCCAGTACTTC. It codes for CASSIVPAPVGETQYF.

V usage is TRBV15 and J usage is TRBJ2-1; 7 positions match TRBD2. The V gene end was trimmed by 3 bases and the J gene end by 4 bases; junction bases not matched to a gene: 3. The germline CDR1 and CDR2 sequences are LNHNV and YYDKDF (reference sequence). The CDR3 extends over 14 amino acids. The CDR3 spells CATSSREGYNEQFF. The CDR3, as DNA: TGTGCCACCAGCAGTAGGGAGGGTTACAATGAGCAGTTCTTC.

The J gene is TRBJ2-3, the V gene TRBV6-2 or TRBV6-3; 7 positions agree with TRBD2. V dropped 5 bases and J dropped 2; count of bases not matched to a gene: 4. CDR1 and CDR2 (germline): MNHEY, SVGEGT. The CDR3 runs 14 residues. CDR3: CASSKTSITDTQYF. CDR3 coding DNA: TGTGCCAGCAGTAAGACTAGCATCACAGATACGCAGTATTTT.

This chain joins TRBV7-2 and TRBJ2-3, with D tentatively TRBD1 (6 bases). Germline-derived CDR1 and CDR2 are SGHTA and FQGNSA. This CDR3 has 16 amino acids. Trimming took 5 bases from V and 3 from J, leaving 18 bases between them. The CDR3 DNA follows: TGTGCCAGCAGCCTAAAGACAGGAATGAGAACAGATACGCAGTATTTT. It translates to CASSLKTGMRTDTQYF.

This sequence joins TRBV2 and TRBJ2-7, with unresolved D. The CDR3 totals 14 residues. Trimming shortened V by 6 bases and J by 0 bases, and 12 bases separated the two germline ends. Germline V gene lookup returns CDR1 SNHLY and CDR2 FYNNEI. In DNA form, the CDR3 reads TGTGCCAGCAGCGCGCGGATGATCTCCTACGAGCAGTACTTC. Protein: CASSARMISYEQYF.

Points on this clone: The same CDR3 is also encoded by other DNA sequences in this sample. Here the CDR3 reads CASSQEEGAPLGYTF. The CDR3 nucleotides are TGCGCCAGCAGCCAAGAGGAGGGGGCCCCCCTTGGCTACACCTTC. This sequence joins TRBV4-3 and TRBJ1-2, with 7 positions matching TRBD1. Germline loops: CDR1 LGHNA, CDR2 YSLEER. CDR3 size: 15 residues. Germline trimming cut 0 bases from V and 7 bases from J; bases unmatched to any gene: 8.

The chain has TRBV11-2 and TRBJ1-1; the D is unclear. Germline V gene lookup returns CDR1 SGHAT and CDR2 FQNNGV. The V gene lost 5 bases and the J gene lost 4 bases, with 14 bases spanning the gap. The CDR3 is made up of 14 amino acids. This CDR3 is CASSPEAKPTEAFF. For the CDR3, the DNA is TGTGCCAGCAGCCCCGAGGCAAAACCCACTGAAGCTTTCTTT.

The gene calls are TRBV3-1 (or the pseudogene TRBV3-2) and TRBJ2-7; TRBD1 agrees at 9 bases. The CDR3 runs 15 residues. Germline assignment: CDR1 LGHDT and CDR2 YNNKEL (reference sequence). V trimming: 6 bases; J trimming: 5 bases; junction bases outside the gene matches: 11. CDR3 sequence: CASRETGTGIHEQYF. CDR3 DNA: TGTGCCAGCAGGGAGACCGGGACAGGGATCCACGAGCAGTACTTC.

The V call is TRBV19, the J call TRBJ1-1, with D possibly being TRBD1 (5 bases). CDR1 is LNHDA and CDR2 is SQIVND in the germline V gene (reference sequence). The CDR3 runs to 14 residues. V lost 1 base and J 3 bases, leaving 9 bases between the germline ends. The CDR3 coding sequence is TGTGCCAGTAGTATAGGCAGGGCGTACACTGAAGCTTTCTTT. Translated: CASSIGRAYTEAFF.

This rearrangement joins TRBV25-1 to TRBJ2-5, with TRBD1 matching 7 bases. Per the germline V gene, CDR1 is MGHDK and CDR2 is SYGVNS. The CDR3 contains 15 residues. J was trimmed by 5 bases and V by 1 base; bases with no gene match: 7. CDR3 bases: TGTGCCAGCAGTGAATTCAGGGGGAAGGCGGAGACCCAGTACTTC. Translating it yields CASSEFRGKAETQYF.

The rearrangement uses TRBV18 and TRBJ1-5; D not certain. V was shortened by 1 base and J by 6 bases, with 4 bases between the two germline ends. The CDR3 is 12 residues long. Germline V lookup: CDR1 KGHSH, CDR2 LQKENI. The CDR3 loop reads CASSPRSQPQHF. For the CDR3, the DNA is TGTGCCAGCTCACCACGGAGTCAGCCCCAGCATTTT.

The CDR3 region is CASSTGQVDPSNGYTF. In DNA, the CDR3 is TGCGCCAGCAGCACCGGACAGGTAGACCCTTCCAATGGCTACACCTTC. The chain employs TRBV5-1 and TRBJ1-2, with 7 nucleotides matching TRBD1. The ends lost 4 bases at V and 6 bases at J; junction bases unmatched: 15. Germline V gene sequence: CDR1 SGHRS, CDR2 YFSETQ. The CDR3 extends over 16 amino acids.

The gene calls are TRBV6-5 and TRBJ1-1; 7 bases match TRBD1. Per the germline V gene, CDR1 is MNHEY and CDR2 is SVGAGI. The CDR3 runs 13 residues. The V gene end was trimmed by 8 bases and the J gene end by 4 bases; junction bases not matched to a gene: 7. The CDR3 protein is CASDLSGGTEAFF. The CDR3 nucleotides are TGTGCCAGCGACCTTTCAGGGGGCACTGAAGCTTTCTTT.

The table lists this clone with a count of one. The rearrangement joins TRBV20-1 to TRBJ1-6, with a tentative D call TRBD1 (5 bases). Trimming removed 3 bases at V and 8 bases at J, with 11 bases between. CDR3 length: 13 residues. The V gene's germline CDR1 is DFQATT and CDR2 SNEGSKA (reference sequence). The CDR3: CSASGRVDSPLHF. DNA for the CDR3: TGCAGTGCTAGTGGCAGGGTCGATTCACCCCTCCACTTT.

This chain joins TRBV6-2 or TRBV6-3 and TRBJ2-1, with D hard to call. CDR1 and CDR2 from the germline V gene are MNHEY and SVGEGT. CDR3 length: 17 amino acids. V lost 6 bases and J lost 0, with 18 bases in between. CDR3 loop: CASSFTTVFSSYNEQFF. DNA of the CDR3: TGTGCCAGCAGCTTTACGACTGTCTTCAGCTCCTACAATGAGCAGTTCTTC.

The rearrangement uses TRBV14 and TRBJ1-1; D not resolved. V dropped 1 base and J dropped 3 bases, with 12 bases sitting between them. Germline assignment: CDR1 SGHDN and CDR2 FVKESK. The length of the CDR3 is 15 residues. The CDR3 loop is CASSQGPLGDTEAFF. CDR3 in DNA: TGTGCCAGCAGCCAAGGACCCCTGGGTGACACTGAAGCTTTCTTT.

CDR3 sequence: CASSEVHALMEQFF. For the CDR3, the DNA is TGTGCCAGCAGTGAAGTTCATGCGCTGATGGAGCAGTTCTTC. The rearrangement uses TRBV6-1 and TRBJ2-1; unclear D gene. The CDR3 is 14 amino acids. The germline V gene has CDR1 MNHNS and CDR2 SASEGT. V shed 1 base and J shed 10 bases, with 14 bases lying between them.

The CDR3 protein is CASSMRTGGKFF. In nucleotides, the CDR3 is TGTGCCAGTAGTATGCGGACAGGGGGGAAGTTCTTC. The chain carries TRBV19 and TRBJ2-1; 10 bases match TRBD1. This CDR3 comprises 12 residues. Germline lookup yields CDR1 LNHDA and CDR2 SQIVND (reference sequence). J was trimmed by 14 bases and V by 3 bases; bases with no gene match: 4.

This chain connects TRBV12-3 or TRBV12-4 to TRBJ1-2; 7 bases align to TRBD1. The CDR3 loop spans 12 amino acids. V dropped 5 bases and J dropped 8; count of bases not matched to a gene: 5. CDR3 sequence: CASSTGVWGYTF. CDR3 in DNA: TGTGCCAGCAGTACAGGGGTTTGGGGCTACACCTTC.